Listed below are T cell receptor beta chains from one sample, sequenced in a study of cytomegalovirus exposure and HLA in healthy donors. Data came from immunoSEQ multiplex PCR; TCRdb stores just in-frame clones and leaves some out. The table records some 150,000 clones, approximately 94% of them present only once. What was sequenced was PBMCs. These TCRs come from a young man in good health and CMV-seropositive. Each CDR3 is given with its conserved first and last residue. Each record gives: CDR3 protein, V gene.

CDR3aa: CASSSTSGGNNEQFF; v_gene: TRBV5-1
CDR3aa: CASSLVGTAFREQYF; v_gene: TRBV11-2
CDR3aa: CASSLTGTSEASTDTQYF; v_gene: TRBV11-2
CDR3aa: CASSEGGLSYEQYF; v_gene: TRBV2
CDR3aa: CASRGRKQGSETQYF; v_gene: TRBV28
CDR3aa: CASSTYTRGQALARNEQFF; v_gene: TRBV19
CDR3aa: CASSTNGATNEKLFF; v_gene: TRBV5-1
CDR3aa: CASSPTGAALNYGYTF; v_gene: TRBV5-1
CDR3aa: CASSVTGTSPGGYTF; v_gene: TRBV7-2
CDR3aa: CSVEMGQGATDTQYF; v_gene: TRBV29-1